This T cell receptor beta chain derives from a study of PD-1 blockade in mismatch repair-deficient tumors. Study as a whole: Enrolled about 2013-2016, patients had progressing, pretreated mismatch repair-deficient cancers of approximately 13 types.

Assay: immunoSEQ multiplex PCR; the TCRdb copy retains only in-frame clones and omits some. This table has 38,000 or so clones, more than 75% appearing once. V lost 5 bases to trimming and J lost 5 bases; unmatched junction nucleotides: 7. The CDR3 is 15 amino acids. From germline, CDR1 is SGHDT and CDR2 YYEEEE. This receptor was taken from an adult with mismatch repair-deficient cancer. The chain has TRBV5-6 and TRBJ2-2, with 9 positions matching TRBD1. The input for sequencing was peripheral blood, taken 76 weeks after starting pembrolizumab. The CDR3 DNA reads TGTGCCAGCAGAACCGGGACAGGGAGGACCGGGGAGCTGTTTTTT. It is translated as CASRTGTGRTGELFF.